The 9 T cell receptor beta chains listed next were all sequenced from one sample in a study of cytomegalovirus exposure and HLA in healthy donors (dated by TCRdb to between 2016 and 2019). The library was produced with the immunoSEQ multiplex PCR assay. In its TCRdb copy, this immuneACCESS table keeps in-frame sequences only and misses some clones. Where compared with another copy, unresolved V genes explain less than half of these, and the others have no known cause. The sample table lists fewer than 150,000 clones, roughly 79% of them with a count of one. The ten largest clones capture 30% of the sample. The sequencing input was PBMCs. These receptors all stem from a man aged 25 to 45 in good health and CMV-seropositive.

The V gene is TRBV2, the J gene TRBJ2-5; D not resolved. With 7 bases removed from V and 2 bases from J, the gap between germline ends came to 11 bases. Looked up from germline, CDR1 is SNHLY and CDR2 is FYNNEI. The CDR3 length is 13 residues. The CDR3 sequence is CASTSDQQETQYF. CDR3 sequence (DNA): TGTGCCAGCACGTCAGATCAGCAAGAGACCCAGTACTTC.

DNA for the CDR3: TGTGCCATCAGTGAACAGGGACGAGAAGCTTTCTTT. This encodes CAISEQGREAFF. The chain joins TRBV10-3 to TRBJ1-1; possible D gene TRBD1, 6 bases. CDR3 length equals 12 residues. CDR1 is ENHRY and CDR2 is SYGVKD in the germline V gene. Trimming left V 3 bases short and J 8 bases short, with 10 bases between.

The gene calls are TRBV11-2 and TRBJ2-2, with 8 bases fitting TRBD1. The J segment lost 6 bases and the V segment lost 3 bases, leaving 6 bases of the junction unmatched. CDR1 and CDR2 (germline): SGHAT, FQNNGV. This CDR3 is built from 15 residues. The CDR3: CASSFWTGSSGELFF. CDR3 bases: TGTGCCAGCAGCTTTTGGACAGGGAGTTCCGGGGAGCTGTTTTTT.

The chain's CDR3 is CASSVEPAGGGDTQYF. CDR3 coding DNA: TGTGCCAGCAGCGTCGAGCCAGCGGGGGGGGGAGATACGCAGTATTTT. The chain uses TRBV9 and TRBJ2-3; 10 bases align to TRBD2. CDR1 SGDLS and CDR2 YYNGEE come from the germline V gene. V lost 2 bases to trimming and J lost 5 bases; unmatched junction nucleotides: 8. The CDR3 extends over 16 amino acids. Full variable domain (remainder filled in from reference TRBV9 and TRBJ2-3): DSGVTQTPKHLITATGQRVTLRCSPRSGDLSVYWYQQSLDQGLQFLIQYYNGEERAKGNILERFSAQQFPDLHSELNLSSLELGDSALYFCASSVEPAGGGDTQYFGPGTRLTVL.

The chain employs TRBV5-1 and TRBJ2-1, with 10 bases matching TRBD2. The V and J ends lost 0 bases and 9 bases, in that order; junction bases with no gene match: 6. Germline CDR1 and CDR2: SGHRS and YFSETQ. This CDR3 is built from 15 residues. The CDR3 DNA follows: TGCGCCAGCAGCTTGGCCGTAGCGGGGGGAGCTGAGCAGTTCTTC. This gives the protein CASSLAVAGGAEQFF.

This chain links TRBV6-6 with TRBJ1-6; 10 bases align to TRBD1. The CDR3 covers 15 residues. The V segment lost 4 bases and the J segment 8 bases; nucleotides outside the gene matches: 5. Germline-derived CDR1 and CDR2 are MNHNY and SVGAGI (reference sequence). The CDR3 nucleotides read TGTGCCAGCAGTTCCCCCGGACAGGGGGATTCACCCCTCCACTTT. Translation gives CASSSPGQGDSPLHF.

This clone appeared once. The V and J genes are TRBV7-9 and TRBJ1-1; a weak D match, TRBD1 (6 bases). Germline CDR1 is SEHNR and CDR2 is FQNEAQ (reference sequence). V lost 4 bases to trimming and J lost 4 bases, with 13 bases between them. This CDR3 contains 14 residues. CDR3 sequence: CASSSTLRGTEAFF. As DNA, the CDR3 is TGTGCCAGCAGCTCGACTCTCAGGGGCACTGAAGCTTTCTTT.

V is TRBV7-8 and J is TRBJ2-7; perhaps TRBD1 as D (5 bases). The CDR3 has 15 residues. Germline V gene sequence: CDR1 SGHVS, CDR2 FQNEAQ. The V end was cut by 2 bases, the J end by 5 bases, with 16 bases between. Here the CDR3 reads CASSLLTGSVNEQYF. CDR3 DNA: TGTGCCAGCAGCTTACTCACAGGCTCTGTCAACGAGCAGTACTTC.

This rearrangement joins TRBV7-3 to TRBJ2-5; 8 positions agree with TRBD2. The CDR3 is 14 amino acids. Germline CDR1 is SGHTA and CDR2 is FQGTGA. With V trimmed by 5 bases and J by 5 bases, 7 bases remained unmatched. Written as DNA, the CDR3 is TGTGCCAGCAGCATTAGCGGGGTCGGGGAGACCCAGTACTTC. Protein product: CASSISGVGETQYF.